These 31 T cell receptor beta chains were all obtained from the same sample, sequenced in a study of CXCR3-negative and CXCR3-positive naive CD8 T cells. All TRB cDNA libraries came from 5' RACE performed with UMI labels. TCRdb re-called the 5' RACE reads, yielding one record per CDR3 amino acid sequence without DNA. Here the sample table reports around 40,000 distinct CDR3 sequences. The sequenced material came from naive CXCR3- CD8+ T cells from blood. Subset indicated: CD45RO-CCR7+CD27+CD95- naive CD8+ T cells lacking CXCR3 (TNR3-). These receptors were taken from a human donor in good health. Some clones in this sample may be carry-over from other donors' samples.

The chain uses TRBV7-3 and TRBJ2-2; TCRdb returns TRBD2, unconfirmable since there is no DNA. The germline V gene encodes CDR1 SGHTA and CDR2 FQGTGA. The CDR3 has 16 amino acids. This CDR3 is CASSFASGGQIGELFF.

The chain links TRBV29-1 to TRBJ2-7; the D call from TCRdb, TRBD1, cannot be confirmed without DNA. The length of the CDR3 is 15 residues. CDR1 SQVTM and CDR2 ANQGSEA come from the germline V gene. CDR3 sequence: CSVAGTGSTHYEQYF.

The V call is TRBV10-3, the J call TRBJ2-7. CDR1 is ENHRY and CDR2 is SYGVKD in the germline V gene. The CDR3 totals 15 residues. The CDR3 loop reads CAISESTGANYEQYF.

CDR3 sequence reads: CASSPGTGVSNYGYTF. V usage is TRBV7-3 and J usage is TRBJ1-2; with no DNA, the TCRdb D assignment of TRBD1 cannot be verified. CDR1 is SGHTA and CDR2 is FQGTGA in the germline V gene. The CDR3 is 16 amino acids.

The chain has TRBV7-9 and TRBJ1-6. This CDR3 has 12 residues. Germline lookup yields CDR1 SEHNR and CDR2 FQNEAQ (reference sequence). CDR3 in amino acids: CASSLGQSPLHF.

The chain couples TRBV28 to TRBJ2-5; the TCRdb D gene call, TRBD2, has no DNA to confirm it. From germline, CDR1 is MDHEN and CDR2 SYDVKM. There are 14 residues in the CDR3. The CDR3 here is CASTPPSGQETQYF.

This chain connects TRBV7-9 to TRBJ2-5; TCRdb indicates TRBD1, and absent DNA this call remains unverified. Germline assignment: CDR1 SEHNR and CDR2 FQNEAQ (reference sequence). The CDR3 consists of 14 residues. The CDR3 loop is CASSFDSIKETQYF.

The chain combines TRBV29-1 with TRBJ1-1. Germline CDR1 SQVTM, CDR2 ANQGSEA. There are 12 residues in the CDR3. The CDR3 loop is CSVRPSNTEAFF.

The rearrangement joins TRBV5-6 to TRBJ2-1. Germline V lookup: CDR1 SGHDT, CDR2 YYEEEE. The CDR3 contains 13 residues. This CDR3 reads CASSPDVANEQFF.

The gene calls are TRBV20-1 and TRBJ2-4; TCRdb indicates TRBD2, and absent DNA this call remains unverified. CDR1 is DFQATT and CDR2 is SNEGSKA in the germline V gene (reference sequence). The CDR3 contains 16 residues. This chain's CDR3 is CSATKPSGWGKNIQYF.

The V gene is TRBV7-2, the J gene TRBJ2-7; the TRBD1 assignment by TCRdb is unverifiable without DNA. Germline V gene sequence: CDR1 SGHTA, CDR2 FQGNSA. This CDR3 comprises 14 residues. CDR3 residues: CASSLRDSPHEQYF.

This chain links TRBV20-1 with TRBJ2-5; the D call from TCRdb, TRBD1, cannot be confirmed without DNA. CDR3 length: 15 amino acids. Per germline, CDR1 DFQATT and CDR2 SNEGSKA (reference sequence). The CDR3 spells CSARDRDRAGETQYF.

This clonotype is deemed medium-sized by its frequency. The chain links TRBV12-3 or TRBV12-4 to TRBJ2-7; TCRdb picks TRBD2, but there is no DNA to check that call. The CDR3 length is 14 residues. This chain's CDR3 is CASSLLASSYEQYF.

This sequence joins TRBV24-1 and TRBJ1-1; the TCRdb call, TRBD1, lacks DNA for checking. The CDR3 is 12 amino acids. Germline V lookup: CDR1 KGHDR, CDR2 SFDVKD. The CDR3 sequence is CATGGVGTEAFF.

V usage is TRBV7-6 and J usage is TRBJ2-1; lacking DNA, the TRBD2 call made by TCRdb goes unchecked. The CDR3 consists of 15 residues. The V gene's germline CDR1 is SGHVS and CDR2 FNYEAQ. The CDR3 loop is CASSLAASGNNEQFF.

The rearrangement joins TRBV3-1 to TRBJ2-7; TCRdb reports TRBD1, a call that lacks DNA to check it against. This CDR3 is 14 amino acids long. Looked up from germline, CDR1 is LGHDT and CDR2 is YNNKEL (reference sequence). The CDR3: CASSQDSDRVEQYF.

The chain carries TRBV12-3 or TRBV12-4 and TRBJ2-3; with no DNA, the TCRdb D assignment of TRBD1 cannot be verified. The CDR3 consists of 16 residues. CDR3 sequence reads: CASSSPDRRYADTQYF.

The chain's CDR3 is CSARDRGHHGYTF. This chain links TRBV20-1 with TRBJ1-2; the D call of TRBD1 rests on TCRdb alone, since no DNA is present to check it. In germline, CDR1 is DFQATT, CDR2 SNEGSKA (reference sequence). The CDR3 runs to 13 residues.

The V and J genes are TRBV7-2 and TRBJ2-7; TCRdb designates TRBD1, a call that cannot be tested without DNA. The CDR3 sequence is 15 residues long. Germline V gene sequence: CDR1 SGHTA, CDR2 FQGNSA. CDR3 region: CASSLGNGPFGEQYF.

This chain uses TRBV7-9 with TRBJ1-2; TCRdb's D call of TRBD1 is untestable without DNA. The germline gives CDR1 SEHNR, CDR2 FQNEAQ (reference sequence). CDR3 length: 13 amino acids. The CDR3 sequence is CANSWDRDDGYTF.

The chain employs TRBV29-1 and TRBJ2-7. Germline V gene lookup returns CDR1 SQVTM and CDR2 ANQGSEA. The length of the CDR3 is 12 residues. CDR3 loop: CSVEDQGYEQYF.

CDR3 sequence reads: CSVQGKAYEQYF. The chain links TRBV29-1 to TRBJ2-7; with no DNA, the TCRdb D assignment of TRBD1 cannot be verified. In germline, CDR1 is SQVTM, CDR2 ANQGSEA. The CDR3 spans 12 residues.

The chain joins TRBV29-1 to TRBJ2-1; TCRdb gives TRBD2 as the D gene, but with no DNA this cannot be confirmed. Germline V lookup: CDR1 SQVTM, CDR2 ANQGSEA. CDR3 size: 13 residues. The CDR3 loop reads CSVRLAGVYEQFF.

The chain couples TRBV7-3 to TRBJ2-3; TCRdb proposes TRBD1, but this gene call is untestable without DNA. CDR1 and CDR2 (germline): SGHTA, FQGTGA. The CDR3 is 18 residues long. CDR3: CASSLTILGQGPTDTQYF.

The chain is built from TRBV28 and TRBJ2-5; TCRdb reports TRBD1, a call that lacks DNA to check it against. The CDR3 is made up of 15 amino acids. CDR1 and CDR2 from the germline V gene are MDHEN and SYDVKM. This chain's CDR3 is CASSAGQGGGETQYF.

The rearrangement links TRBV12-3 or TRBV12-4 to TRBJ2-1; TCRdb outputs TRBD1, but without DNA this stays unchecked. The CDR3 consists of 18 residues. CDR3 sequence: CASSGPSLRGHTHDEQFF.

CDR3 in amino acids: CASSQVGTAWGYTF. The chain recombines TRBV4-3 with TRBJ1-2; as DNA is missing, the TRBD1 call by TCRdb cannot be tested. From germline, CDR1 is LGHNA and CDR2 YSLEER. The CDR3 consists of 14 residues.

The chain joins TRBV29-1 to TRBJ1-2; with no DNA, the TCRdb D assignment of TRBD1 cannot be verified. Germline CDR1 and CDR2: SQVTM and ANQGSEA. The CDR3 has 13 residues. The CDR3 here is CSERDRQNYGYTF.

The chain recombines TRBV6-2 or TRBV6-3 with TRBJ2-5. This CDR3 comprises 13 residues. CDR1 is MNHEY, CDR2 SVGEGT, per germline. CDR3 sequence: CASSYAGEETQYF.

V and J are TRBV20-1 and TRBJ2-1; TCRdb's assignment of TRBD2 cannot be checked, as there is no DNA. Germline V lookup: CDR1 DFQATT, CDR2 SNEGSKA (reference sequence). The CDR3 runs to 16 residues. The CDR3 is CSARDVSPRLAGLQFF.

The CDR3: CASSLMGLNTGELFF. This chain joins TRBV7-6 and TRBJ2-2; the TCRdb D gene call, TRBD2, has no DNA to confirm it. There are 15 residues in the CDR3. Germline loops: CDR1 SGHVS, CDR2 FNYEAQ.